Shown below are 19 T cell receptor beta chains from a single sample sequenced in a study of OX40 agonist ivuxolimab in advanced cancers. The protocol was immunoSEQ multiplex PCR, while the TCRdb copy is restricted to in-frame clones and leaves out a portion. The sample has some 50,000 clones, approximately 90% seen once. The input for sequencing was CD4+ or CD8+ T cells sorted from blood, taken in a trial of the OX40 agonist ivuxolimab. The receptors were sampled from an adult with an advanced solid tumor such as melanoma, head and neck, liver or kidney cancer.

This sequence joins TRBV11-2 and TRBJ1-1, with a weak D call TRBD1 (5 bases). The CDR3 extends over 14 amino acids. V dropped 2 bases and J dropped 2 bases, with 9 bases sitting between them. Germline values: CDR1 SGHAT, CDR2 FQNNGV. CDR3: CASSLFTGNTEAFF. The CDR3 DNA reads TGTGCCAGCAGCTTATTTACAGGAAACACTGAAGCTTTCTTT.

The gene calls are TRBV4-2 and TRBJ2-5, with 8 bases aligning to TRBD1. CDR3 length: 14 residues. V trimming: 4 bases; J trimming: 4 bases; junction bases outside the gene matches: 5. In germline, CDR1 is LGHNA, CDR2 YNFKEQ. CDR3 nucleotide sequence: TGTGCCAGCAGCCCCCAGGGGGCAGGAGAGACCCAGTACTTC. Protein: CASSPQGAGETQYF.

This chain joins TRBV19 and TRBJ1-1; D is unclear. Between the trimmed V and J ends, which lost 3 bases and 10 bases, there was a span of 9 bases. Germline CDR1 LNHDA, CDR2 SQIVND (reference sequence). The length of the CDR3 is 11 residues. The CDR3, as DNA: TGTGCCAGTAGTATGGGTAAAGGAGCTTTCTTT. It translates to CASSMGKGAFF.

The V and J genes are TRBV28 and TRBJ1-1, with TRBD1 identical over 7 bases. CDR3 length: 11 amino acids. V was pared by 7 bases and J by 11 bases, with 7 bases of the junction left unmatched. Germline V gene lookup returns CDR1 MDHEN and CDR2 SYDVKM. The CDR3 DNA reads TGTGCCAGCATCACCCCAGGGGGTGCTTTCTTT. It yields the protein CASITPGGAFF.

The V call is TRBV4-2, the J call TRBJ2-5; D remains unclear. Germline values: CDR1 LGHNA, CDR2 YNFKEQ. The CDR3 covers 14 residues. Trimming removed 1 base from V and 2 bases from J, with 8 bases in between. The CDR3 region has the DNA TGTGCCAGCAGCCAAGGTGGAGCACAAGAGACCCAGTACTTC. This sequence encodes CASSQGGAQETQYF.

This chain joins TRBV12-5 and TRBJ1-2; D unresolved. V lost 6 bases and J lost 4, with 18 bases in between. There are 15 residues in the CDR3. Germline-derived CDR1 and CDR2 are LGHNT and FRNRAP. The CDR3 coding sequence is TGTGCTAGTGGGGCCTCTTTGGGCGCCCGCTATGGCTACACCTTC. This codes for CASGASLGARYGYTF.

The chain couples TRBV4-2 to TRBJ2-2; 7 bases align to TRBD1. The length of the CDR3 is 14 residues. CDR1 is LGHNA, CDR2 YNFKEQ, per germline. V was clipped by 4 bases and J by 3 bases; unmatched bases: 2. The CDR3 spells CASSRQGYTGELFF. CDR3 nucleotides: TGTGCCAGCAGCCGACAGGGATACACCGGGGAGCTGTTTTTT.

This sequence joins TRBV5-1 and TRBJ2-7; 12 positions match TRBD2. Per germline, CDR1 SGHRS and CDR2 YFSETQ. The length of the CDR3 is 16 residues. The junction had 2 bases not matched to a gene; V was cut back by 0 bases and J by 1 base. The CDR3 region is CASSLVGLAGSYEQYF. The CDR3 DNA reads TGCGCCAGCAGCTTGGTTGGACTAGCGGGGTCCTACGAGCAGTACTTC.

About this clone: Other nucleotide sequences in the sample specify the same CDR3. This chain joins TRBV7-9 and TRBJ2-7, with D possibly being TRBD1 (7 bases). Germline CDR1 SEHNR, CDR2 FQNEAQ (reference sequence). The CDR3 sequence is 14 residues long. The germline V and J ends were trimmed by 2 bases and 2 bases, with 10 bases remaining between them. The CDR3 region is CASSLQGGAYEQYF. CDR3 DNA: TGTGCCAGCAGCTTACAGGGGGGAGCCTACGAGCAGTACTTC. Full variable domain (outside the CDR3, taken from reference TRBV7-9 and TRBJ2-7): DTGVSQNPRHKITKRGQNVTFRCDPISEHNRLYWYRQTLGQGPEFLTYFQNEAQLEKSRLLSDRFSAERPKGSFSTLEIQRTEQGDSAMYLCASSLQGGAYEQYFGPGTRLTVT.

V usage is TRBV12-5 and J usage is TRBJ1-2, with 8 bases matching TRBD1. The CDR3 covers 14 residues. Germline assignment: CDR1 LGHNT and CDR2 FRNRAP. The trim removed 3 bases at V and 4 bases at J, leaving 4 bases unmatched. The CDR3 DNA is TGTGCTAGTGGTTTCGGGACAGGCAGCTATGGCTACACCTTC. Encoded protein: CASGFGTGSYGYTF.

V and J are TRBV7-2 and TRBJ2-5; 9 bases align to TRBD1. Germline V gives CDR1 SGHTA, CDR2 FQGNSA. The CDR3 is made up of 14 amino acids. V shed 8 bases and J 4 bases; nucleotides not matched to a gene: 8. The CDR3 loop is CASRQQGAGETQYF. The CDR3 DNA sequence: TGTGCCAGCCGCCAACAGGGGGCCGGAGAGACCCAGTACTTC.

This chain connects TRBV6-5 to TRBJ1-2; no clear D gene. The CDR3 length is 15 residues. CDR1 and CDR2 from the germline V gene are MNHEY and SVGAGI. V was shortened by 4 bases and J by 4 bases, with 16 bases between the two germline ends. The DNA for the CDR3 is TGTGCCAGCAGTTCCCACTCGGCGGAGGGCTATGGCTACACCTTC. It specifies CASSSHSAEGYGYTF.

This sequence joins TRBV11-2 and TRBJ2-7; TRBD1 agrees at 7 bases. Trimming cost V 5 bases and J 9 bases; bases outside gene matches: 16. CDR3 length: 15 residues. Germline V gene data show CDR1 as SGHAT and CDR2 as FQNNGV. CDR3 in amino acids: CASSTEGTATTRQYF. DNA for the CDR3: TGTGCCAGCAGCACAGAGGGGACAGCCACTACGAGGCAGTACTTC.

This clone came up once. Here the CDR3 DNA reads TGTGCCAGCAGCTTAGGACCGACATTGGTTGGAAACACCATATATTTT. Residues: CASSLGPTLVGNTIYF. The chain has TRBV13 and TRBJ1-3; no reliable D call. Germline V CDR1 and CDR2: PRHDT, FYEKMQ (reference sequence). The length of the CDR3 is 16 residues. Trimming left V 0 bases short and J 3 bases short, with 12 bases between.

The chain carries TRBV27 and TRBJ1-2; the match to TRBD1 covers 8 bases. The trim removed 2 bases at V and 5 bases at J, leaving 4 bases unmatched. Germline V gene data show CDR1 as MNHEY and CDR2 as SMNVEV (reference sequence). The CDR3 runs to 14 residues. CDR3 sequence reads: CASSLKGTGYGYTF. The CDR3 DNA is TGTGCCAGCAGTTTAAAGGGGACAGGTTATGGCTACACCTTC.

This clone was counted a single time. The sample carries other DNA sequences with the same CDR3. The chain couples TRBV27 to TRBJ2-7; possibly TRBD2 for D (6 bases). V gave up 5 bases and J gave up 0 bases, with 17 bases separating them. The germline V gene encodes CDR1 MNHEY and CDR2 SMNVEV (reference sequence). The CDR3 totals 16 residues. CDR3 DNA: TGTGCCAGCAGTGGAGGGACCGGGACCAGCTCCTACGAGCAGTACTTC. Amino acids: CASSGGTGTSSYEQYF.

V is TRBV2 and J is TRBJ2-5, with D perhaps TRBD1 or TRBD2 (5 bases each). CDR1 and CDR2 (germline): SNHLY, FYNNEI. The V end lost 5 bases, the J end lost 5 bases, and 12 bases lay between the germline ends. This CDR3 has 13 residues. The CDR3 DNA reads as TGTGCCAGCAGTCGGGACCGTGGGGAGACCCAGTACTTC. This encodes CASSRDRGETQYF.

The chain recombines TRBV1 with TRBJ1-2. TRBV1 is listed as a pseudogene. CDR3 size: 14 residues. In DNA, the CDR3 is TGCACCGGCAGCCAGCCCGGGGCTTGGGATGGCTACACCTTC. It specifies CTGSQPGAWDGYTF.

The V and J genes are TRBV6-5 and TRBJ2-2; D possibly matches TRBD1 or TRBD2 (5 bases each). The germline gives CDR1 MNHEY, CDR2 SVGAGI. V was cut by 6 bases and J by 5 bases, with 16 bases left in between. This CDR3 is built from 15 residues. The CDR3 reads CASRKPGPRTGELFF. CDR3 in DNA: TGTGCCAGCAGAAAACCGGGACCCCGGACCGGGGAGCTGTTTTTT.